Given below is one T cell receptor (beta chain) in context. Its specificity is not known. With a J-beta primer mix and a sample-barcoded 5' primer, a second PCR ran about 6 to 11 cycles. MiXCR, applied by TCRdb to the 5' RACE reads, yields one record per CDR3 protein. The sample records 600,000 to 650,000 distinct CDR3 sequences, 58% being singletons. Per-sample PBMC isolation yielded at least 6 million cells. Germline assignment: CDR1 LGHDT and CDR2 YNNKEL (reference sequence). The CDR3 has 13 amino acids. V lost 6 bases, J lost 3 bases, and 4 bases stayed unmatched. The data originate from a study of blood T cells in healthy people across ages. Study findings and constraints: Donor CMV infection status was unknown, possibly confounding age-related changes in expanded clonotypes. Older age went with lower TCR beta diversity per million T cells, in a roughly linear way.

Sequencing was performed on blood. The TCR was taken from a man aged 55 to 69 in good health. This chain links TRBV3-1 with TRBJ1-2; 7 positions match TRBD1. CDR3 loop: CASRDRDDYGYTF. CDR3 sequence (DNA): TGTGCCAGCAGAGACAGGGACGACTATGGCTACACCTTC.